These 9 T cell receptor beta chains share one sample of origin, sequenced in a study of T cells in Graves' hyperthyroidism and ophthalmopathy. It was RNA transcripts that yielded the amplified TCR beta CDR3 regions. The TCR CDR3 first-round RT-PCR relied on the HTBI primer set. Each CDR3 protein gets one entry after TCRdb re-called the multiplex PCR reads with MiXCR. The sample records approximately 600,000 distinct CDR3 sequences, roughly 14% being singletons. The sample was blood. These receptors were taken from a woman aged 35 to 49 with Graves' ophthalmopathy.

This clonotype occurred many times. The chain joins TRBV28 to TRBJ1-5; no definite D call. Trimming removed 3 bases from V and 8 bases from J, with 11 bases in between. The germline V gene has CDR1 MDHEN and CDR2 SYDVKM. The CDR3 has 13 amino acids. CDR3 sequence: CASSFEGTKPQHF. The CDR3, as DNA: TGTGCCAGCAGTTTCGAGGGAACGAAGCCCCAGCATTTT.

V and J are TRBV20-1 and TRBJ2-7; TRBD1 aligns across 10 bases. This CDR3 is 15 amino acids long. Trimming at V came to 0 bases and at J to 6 bases, leaving 8 bases not matched to a gene. Germline lookup yields CDR1 DFQATT and CDR2 SNEGSKA (reference sequence). CDR3 nucleotides: TGCAGTGCTAGAGATGTGGGACAGGGGACCTCCGAGCAGTACTTC. It codes for CSARDVGQGTSEQYF.

This clonotype was counted at least ten times. The chain combines TRBV5-1 with TRBJ2-7; TRBD1 aligns across 7 bases. The CDR3 length is 14 residues. V shed 7 bases and J 4 bases; nucleotides not matched to a gene: 11. Germline-derived CDR1 and CDR2 are SGHRS and YFSETQ. CDR3 residues: CASGTGTEGYEQYF. The CDR3 nucleotides are TGCGCCAGCGGGACGGGGACAGAGGGTTACGAGCAGTACTTC. Full variable domain (missing parts from reference TRBV5-1 and TRBJ2-7): KAGVTQTPRYLIKTRGQQVTLSCSPISGHRSVSWYQQTPGQGLQFLFEYFSETQRNKGNFPGRFSGRQFSNSRSEMNVSTLELGDSALYLCASGTGTEGYEQYFGPGTRLTVT.

This clonotype has ten or more counts. V usage is TRBV7-2 and J usage is TRBJ2-7; 10 bases align to TRBD1. V lost 4 bases, J lost 2 bases, and 2 bases stayed unmatched. CDR3 length: 14 amino acids. CDR1 and CDR2 from the germline V gene are SGHTA and FQGNSA. CDR3 sequence: CASSSGQGAYEQYF. CDR3 coding DNA: TGTGCCAGCAGCTCCGGACAGGGGGCCTACGAGCAGTACTTC.

V and J are TRBV6-1 and TRBJ2-7, with unresolved D. The CDR3 has 15 residues. Trimming took 7 bases from V and 3 from J, leaving 19 bases between them. Germline-derived CDR1 and CDR2 are MNHNS and SASEGT. The CDR3 nucleotides read TGTGCCAGCAACGGACCCCCCCGTGGGGTCTACGAGCAGTACTTC. This encodes CASNGPPRGVYEQYF.

This clonotype was found many times. V and J are TRBV29-1 and TRBJ2-5, with TRBD2 matching 7 bases. This CDR3 comprises 12 residues. Germline V gene lookup returns CDR1 SQVTM and CDR2 ANQGSEA. Germline trimming cut 6 bases from V and 3 bases from J; bases unmatched to any gene: 4. Written as DNA, the CDR3 is TGCAGCGTCTGGGAGGGGAAAGAGACCCAGTACTTC. Translating gives CSVWEGKETQYF.

V and J are TRBV6-2 or TRBV6-3 and TRBJ1-1; possibly TRBD1 for D (6 bases). This CDR3 has 12 amino acids. The germline V and J ends were trimmed by 6 bases and 4 bases, with 9 bases remaining between them. Germline values: CDR1 MNHEY, CDR2 SVGEGT. The CDR3 reads CASRQGTTEAFF. Written as DNA, the CDR3 is TGTGCCAGCAGACAGGGTACCACTGAAGCTTTCTTT.

The count of this clonotype is one. This chain connects TRBV15 to TRBJ2-7; D possibly corresponds to TRBD1 (5 bases). The CDR3 is made up of 12 amino acids. Trimming stripped 3 bases from V and 6 bases from J, with 9 bases between. Germline CDR1 is LNHNV and CDR2 is YYDKDF (reference sequence). This CDR3 reads CATSSRVPEQYF. CDR3 bases: TGTGCCACCAGCAGCAGGGTCCCCGAGCAGTACTTC.

This clonotype was seen repeatedly, ten times or more. The genes are TRBV7-2 and TRBJ2-5; TRBD2 might be the D (5 bases). V lost 5 bases and J lost 9, with 16 bases in between. The CDR3 is 13 amino acids. Germline CDR1 SGHTA, CDR2 FQGNSA. This CDR3 reads CASSLLGRGAQYF. The CDR3 region has the DNA TGTGCCAGCAGCCTTCTCGGTCGGGGTGCCCAGTACTTC.